At least ten counts were recorded for the clone carrying this T cell receptor beta chain. Its antigen remains unidentified. These data belong to a study of spatial heterogeneity in lung cancer. Study outcomes and limitations: The study found that expanded intratumoral alpha and beta TCR counts tracked tumor mutation counts.

Each TCR cDNA molecule carried a unique molecular identifier. Each CDR3 protein gets one entry after TCRdb re-called the 5' RACE reads with MiXCR. The sample has tens of thousands of distinct CDR3 sequences; approximately 4.8% are singletons. Time point in this sample: sample taken at primary tumor resection. There were 72 donors, all of them untreated patients with early-stage non-small cell lung cancer. Unsorted whole RNA from tumor, nontumor lung or frozen PBMC underwent sequencing. The V gene's germline CDR1 is SEHNR and CDR2 FQNEAQ (reference sequence). V lost 5 bases, J lost 3 bases, and 10 bases stayed unmatched. The CDR3 length is 16 residues.

The chain carries TRBV7-9 and TRBJ1-5, with 7 bases lining up with TRBD1. Sequenced material: lung tumor tissue, taken at surgery. The TCR sequence derives from a male donor with early-stage non-small cell lung cancer. As DNA, the CDR3 is TGTGCCAGCAGCCCTGACTACGGGACAGTCAATCAGCCCCAGCATTTT. This sequence encodes CASSPDYGTVNQPQHF.